This T cell receptor beta chain derives from a study of blood T cell repertoires in COVID-19 (dated by TCRdb to 2019 to 2021). For the wider study: Collaborator samples came from the United States, Italy and Spain and covered acute and convalescent phases of COVID-19. A de-identified subject ID, COVID-19 status, age in years and sex were almost always included in the sample metadata. The repertoires were made available in a free public database intended to serve as a resource for research on the immune response to SARS-CoV-2. Deeply sampled blood TCRbeta repertoires from subjects exposed to, actively infected with, or recovered from COVID-19 were included in the dataset. The samples were drawn from the first 160 participants of the ongoing ImmuneRACE study and from 950 to 1,500 subjects provided by 6 global collaborators. Where HLA class I and class II types were available, the types were taken from metadata supplied by the sample provider, not from assay-based typing. The material from the prospective study consisted of cDNA or gDNA derived from T cells, B-cell-depleted T cells, or PBMCs.

Details on this clone: Its antigen is unknown. One base away there is no much larger clone; base qualities are not given.

The immunoSEQ Assay, a bias-controlled multiplex PCR, was used to amplify TCRbeta CDR3 regions from genomic DNA. The original methods were these. The number of nucleated cells in each sample was estimated from the amplification of reference gene primers within the assay. To quantify the absolute abundance of each unique TCRbeta CDR3 rearrangement, sequence reads were collapsed and filtered. For each sample, productive Simpson clonality was calculated as the square root of Simpson's diversity index across productive rearrangements. As stored in TCRdb, this immuneACCESS dataset retains in-frame rearrangements with V and J assigned. A fraction of the clones does not appear; measured against another copy, unresolved V genes explain less than half of the discrepancy, and the remainder lacks a known reason. V, J and clone size are taken as reported in that table, and D and trimming were inferred from the DNA itself. For this sample the table gives about 120,000 clones, of which around 89% were detected only once. Under 20% of the sample comes from the top ten.

Inclusive of the bounding cysteine and phenylalanine, the CDR3 is 15 residues long. Only the CDR3 DNA stays, 45 bases, in frame from base 1. V is trimmed back by 3 bases and J by 2 bases, and the junction contains 7 bases that no gene match accounts for. The CDR1 and CDR2 encoded by the germline V gene (reference sequence) are MNHEY and SMNVEV. What the authors observed across the whole study: The quantity of clinical and demographic metadata differed by source and by participant and was supplied without curation.

Collaborating institutions collected whole blood in K2EDTA tubes following their own protocols. For TCRbeta analysis, collaborators shipped samples in one of three forms: frozen whole blood, isolated PBMCs, or DNA extracted from either of those sample types. The rearranged chain carries TRBV27 and TRBJ2-7, with TRBD1 identical over 7 junction bases. The sequence came from a human donor with acute or convalescent COVID-19. The donor label of this sample is uncertain. Sample: peripheral blood. The CDR3 region: CASSFRRQGPYEQYF. In nucleotides, the sequence is TGTGCCAGCAGTTTCCGGAGACAGGGACCCTACGAGCAGTACTTC.